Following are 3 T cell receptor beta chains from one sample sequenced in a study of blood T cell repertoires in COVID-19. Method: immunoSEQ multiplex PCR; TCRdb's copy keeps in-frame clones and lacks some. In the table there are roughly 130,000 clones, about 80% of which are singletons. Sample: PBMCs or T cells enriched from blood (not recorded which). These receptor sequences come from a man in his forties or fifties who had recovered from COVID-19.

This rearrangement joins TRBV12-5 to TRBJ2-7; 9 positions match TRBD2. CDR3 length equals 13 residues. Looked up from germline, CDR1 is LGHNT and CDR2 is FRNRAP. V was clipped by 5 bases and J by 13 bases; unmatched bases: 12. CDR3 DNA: TGTGCTAGTGGTCCATCGGGACTAGCCGAGGCTTACTTC. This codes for CASGPSGLAEAYF.

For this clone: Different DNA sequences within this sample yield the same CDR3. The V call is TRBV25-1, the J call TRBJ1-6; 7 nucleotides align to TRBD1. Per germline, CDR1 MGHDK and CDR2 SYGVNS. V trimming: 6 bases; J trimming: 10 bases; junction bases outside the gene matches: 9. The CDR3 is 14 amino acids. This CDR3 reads CASSPSTGNSPLHF. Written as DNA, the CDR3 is TGTGCCAGCAGCCCCTCGACAGGGAACTCACCCCTCCACTTT.

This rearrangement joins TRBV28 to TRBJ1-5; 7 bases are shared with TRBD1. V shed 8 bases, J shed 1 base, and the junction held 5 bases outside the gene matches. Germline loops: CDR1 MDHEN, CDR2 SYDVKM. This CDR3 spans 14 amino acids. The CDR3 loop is CASVAGGSNQPQHF. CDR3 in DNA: TGTGCCAGCGTAGCAGGGGGGAGCAATCAGCCCCAGCATTTT.